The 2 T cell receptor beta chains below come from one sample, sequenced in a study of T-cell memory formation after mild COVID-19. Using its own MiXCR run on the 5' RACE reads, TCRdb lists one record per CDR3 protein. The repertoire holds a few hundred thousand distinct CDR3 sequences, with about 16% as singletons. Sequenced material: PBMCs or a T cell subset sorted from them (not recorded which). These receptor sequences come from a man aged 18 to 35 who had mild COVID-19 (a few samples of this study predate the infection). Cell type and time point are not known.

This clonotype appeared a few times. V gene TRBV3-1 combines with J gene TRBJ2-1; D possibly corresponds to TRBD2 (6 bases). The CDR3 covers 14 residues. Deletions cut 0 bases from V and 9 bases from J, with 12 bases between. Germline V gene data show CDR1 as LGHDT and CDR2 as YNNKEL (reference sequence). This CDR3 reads CASSQDWAGSEQFF. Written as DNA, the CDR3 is TGTGCCAGCAGCCAAGATTGGGCGGGAAGTGAGCAGTTCTTC.

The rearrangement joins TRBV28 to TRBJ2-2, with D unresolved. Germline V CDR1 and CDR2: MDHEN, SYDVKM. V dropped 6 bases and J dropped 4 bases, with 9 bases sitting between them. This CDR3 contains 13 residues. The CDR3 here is CASRVPFTGELFF. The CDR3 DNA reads TGTGCCAGCAGGGTCCCATTCACCGGGGAGCTGTTTTTT. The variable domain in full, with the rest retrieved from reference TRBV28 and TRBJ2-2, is DVKVTQSSRYLVKRTGEKVFLECVQDMDHENMFWYRQDPGLGLRLIYFSYDVKMKEKGDIPEGYSVSREKKERFSLILESASTNQTSMYLCASRVPFTGELFFGEGSRLTVL.